The rows below give T cell receptor beta chains drawn from one sample of a study of blood T cell repertoires in COVID-19. Clones were sequenced by immunoSEQ multiplex PCR, and TCRdb holds only the in-frame ones, with some missing. The sample records approximately 200,000 clones, 86% being singletons. Source material: PBMCs or T cells enriched from blood (not recorded which). These receptors were taken from a woman aged 25 to 45 who had recovered from COVID-19. Each CDR3 is given with its conserved first and last residue. Fields, in order: J gene, D gene, clone size, V gene, CDR3 protein, CDR3 DNA. D genes are given only for firm matches. Some rows have no size entry. The others give once, few or many, or a class for an expanded clone.

J gene: TRBJ1-5; D gene: .; clone size: .; V gene: TRBV20-1; CDR3 protein: CSASVSPDQPQHF; CDR3 DNA: TGCAGTGCTAGTGTCTCACCGGATCAGCCCCAGCATTTT
J gene: TRBJ2-7; D gene: .; clone size: .; V gene: TRBV30; CDR3 protein: CAWSRTAIPYEQYF; CDR3 DNA: TGTGCCTGGAGTAGGACAGCCATTCCCTACGAGCAGTACTTC
J gene: TRBJ1-5; D gene: TRBD1; clone size: .; V gene: TRBV12-3/TRBV12-4; CDR3 protein: CASSFQGGQPQHF; CDR3 DNA: TGTGCCAGCAGTTTTCAGGGGGGTCAGCCCCAGCATTTT
J gene: TRBJ1-6; D gene: TRBD1; clone size: .; V gene: TRBV5-1; CDR3 protein: CASSSGRGPGSSPLHF; CDR3 DNA: TGCGCCAGCAGCTCGGGCAGGGGGCCAGGGAGTTCACCCCTCCACTTT
J gene: TRBJ2-3; D gene: TRBD2; clone size: .; V gene: TRBV28; CDR3 protein: CASSLSGSSDTQYF; CDR3 DNA: TGTGCCAGCAGTTTGAGCGGGAGCTCAGATACGCAGTATTTT
J gene: TRBJ1-1; D gene: .; clone size: .; V gene: TRBV18; CDR3 protein: CASSPRRGETETEAFF; CDR3 DNA: TGTGCCAGCTCACCCCGACGGGGGGAGACCGAAACTGAAGCTTTCTTT
J gene: TRBJ2-5; D gene: TRBD1; clone size: .; V gene: TRBV29-1; CDR3 protein: CSAATGVEETQYF; CDR3 DNA: TGCAGCGCCGCGACAGGGGTGGAGGAGACCCAGTACTTC
J gene: TRBJ1-6; D gene: TRBD1; clone size: .; V gene: TRBV5-1; CDR3 protein: CASSLEGGNSPLHF; CDR3 DNA: TGCGCCAGCAGCTTGGAAGGGGGCAATTCACCCCTCCACTTT
J gene: TRBJ2-7; D gene: TRBD1; clone size: .; V gene: TRBV5-1; CDR3 protein: CASSAGTGVYEQYF; CDR3 DNA: TGCGCCAGCAGCGCCGGGACAGGGGTCTACGAGCAGTACTTC
J gene: TRBJ1-6; D gene: .; clone size: .; V gene: TRBV3-1/TRBV3-2; CDR3 protein: CASSQDHGLGPLHF; CDR3 DNA: TGTGCCAGCAGCCAAGATCACGGGTTAGGTCCCCTCCACTTT
J gene: TRBJ2-2; D gene: TRBD2; clone size: few; V gene: TRBV3-1/TRBV3-2; CDR3 protein: CASSPGASGIGTGELFF; CDR3 DNA: TGTGCCAGCAGCCCAGGAGCTAGCGGGATAGGGACCGGGGAGCTGTTTTTT
J gene: TRBJ1-5; D gene: .; clone size: .; V gene: TRBV28; CDR3 protein: CASSLWTNQPQHF; CDR3 DNA: TGTGCCAGCAGTTTGTGGACTAATCAGCCCCAGCATTTT
J gene: TRBJ2-7; D gene: TRBD2; clone size: once; V gene: TRBV11-2; CDR3 protein: CASSSGLGAYEQYF; CDR3 DNA: TGTGCCAGCAGCTCGGGACTAGGGGCCTACGAGCAGTACTTC
J gene: TRBJ2-1; D gene: TRBD2; clone size: .; V gene: TRBV10-3; CDR3 protein: CAISEGSGSHNEQFF; CDR3 DNA: TGTGCCATCAGTGAGGGGAGCGGGAGCCACAATGAGCAGTTCTTC
J gene: TRBJ1-2; D gene: .; clone size: .; V gene: TRBV7-9; CDR3 protein: CASSREADSYGYTF; CDR3 DNA: TGTGCCAGCAGCCGCGAAGCCGACAGCTATGGCTACACCTTC
J gene: TRBJ1-6; D gene: .; clone size: once; V gene: TRBV27; CDR3 protein: CARLIGGSSYNSPLHF; CDR3 DNA: TGTGCCAGATTGATAGGGGGAAGCTCCTATAATTCACCCCTCCACTTT